This T cell receptor beta chain emerged from a study of blood T cell repertoires in COVID-19. Under the authors' procedure: Reference gene primer amplification yielded estimated nucleated cell counts. Profiling relied on immunoSEQ multiplex PCR, and the TCRdb table lists in-frame clones only, not all of them. V, J and clone size reflect that table, while D and trimming were determined from the DNA. The sample shows 60,000 to 85,000 clones, roughly 84% of them seen only once. The CDR3 runs to 13 residues. Trimming left V 9 bases short and J 3 bases short, with 14 bases between. Looked up from germline, CDR1 is SGHTA and CDR2 is FQGNSA.

V gene TRBV7-2 combines with J gene TRBJ2-5; D is ambiguous. The sequence came from an elderly woman with active or convalescent COVID-19. The sample taken for sequencing was peripheral blood. The CDR3 protein is CASSRIRKETQYF. In DNA form, the CDR3 reads TGTGCCAGTTCCAGGATTAGGAAAGAGACCCAGTACTTC. Based on the CDR3 plus reference TRBV7-2 and TRBJ2-5, the full variable domain is GAGVSQSPSNKVTEKGKDVELRCDPISGHTALYWYRQSLGQGLEFLIYFQGNSAPDKSGLPSDRFSAERTGGSVSTLTIQRTQQEDSAVYLCASSRIRKETQYFGPGTRLLVL.